This T cell receptor (beta chain) was observed in a study of T cell responses to AZD1222 COVID-19 vaccine. Study results and limitations: Only after the peak T cell response were repertoires sampled. Receipt of two AZD1222 doses was followed by a rise in Spike-specific TCR breadth and depth. Nearly half of the spike-specific TCRs reportedly recognize variant regions that carry no mutations.

Libraries were prepared by immunoSEQ multiplex PCR; TCRdb keeps only in-frame clonotypes and omits some of them. The data show about 110,000 clones, around 91% seen once. Losses at the gene ends were 3 bases for V and 5 bases for J; bases not matched to a gene: 12. The germline gives CDR1 SGDLS, CDR2 YYNGEE. This CDR3 is 17 amino acids long. Turning to this clone: Its cognate antigen is unknown.

Sequencing used peripheral blood, obtained 28 days after the second AZD1222 dose. This receptor was obtained from an adult who received the AZD1222 COVID-19 vaccine. J is TRBJ2-5 and V is TRBV9; 11 bases match TRBD1. The CDR3 sequence: CASSGGTGGLGLETQYF. CDR3 sequence (DNA): TGTGCCAGCAGCGGTGGGACAGGGGGATTAGGGTTGGAGACCCAGTACTTC.